This TCR beta chain was recovered during a study of blood T cell repertoires in COVID-19. CDR1 and CDR2 from the germline V gene are MNHEY and SMNVEV (reference sequence). With 0 bases removed from V and 3 bases from J, the gap between germline ends came to 24 bases. The length of the CDR3 is 20 residues. Measured with immunoSEQ multiplex PCR; TCRdb has only the in-frame clones, and not every one. The profile covers 250,000 or so clones, with 80% to 95% appearing a single time and about 3% taken by the ten largest. The chain is built from TRBV27 and TRBJ1-5, with D tentatively TRBD1 (6 bases). The receptor comes from a man aged 35 to 55 who had been exposed to COVID-19. Sequencing was carried out using PBMCs or T cells enriched from blood (not recorded which). The CDR3 region has the DNA TGTGCCAGCAGTTTATCGAGTATAGCGCCTGGGGGCTCTCTCAATCAGCCCCAGCATTTT. Residues: CASSLSSIAPGGSLNQPQHF.